These 10 T cell receptor beta chains share one sample of origin, sequenced in a study of blood T cells in healthy people across ages. Through a sample-barcoded 5' primer and a J-beta primer mix, a second PCR was run for about 6 to 11 cycles. Each CDR3 protein gets one entry after TCRdb re-called the 5' RACE reads with MiXCR. The sample has fewer than 2,000,000 distinct CDR3 sequences, around 42% seen once. Input material: blood. These receptors were collected from a human donor in good health.

The sample holds a few counts of this clonotype. The V call is TRBV29-1, the J call TRBJ1-1, with D tentatively TRBD1 (6 bases). This CDR3 contains 13 residues. With 6 bases removed from V and 4 bases from J, the gap between germline ends came to 15 bases. Germline CDR1 reads SQVTM; CDR2 reads ANQGSEA. As DNA, the CDR3 is TGCAGCGTATGTGACAGGAGGGGCACTGAAGCTTTCTTT. As protein: CSVCDRRGTEAFF.

This clonotype was seen at least ten times. V and J are TRBV12-5 and TRBJ2-3, with unresolved D. The CDR3 extends over 13 amino acids. From germline, CDR1 is LGHNT and CDR2 FRNRAP. The germline V and J ends were trimmed by 8 bases and 1 base, with 10 bases remaining between them. The CDR3 DNA reads as TGTGCTAGTATGATGGCAGGCACAGATACGCAGTATTTT. This translates into CASMMAGTDTQYF.

V and J are TRBV12-3 or TRBV12-4 and TRBJ1-2, with 8 bases identical to TRBD1. J gave up 6 bases and V 4 bases, and 7 bases lay outside the gene matches. The CDR3 runs 14 residues. The CDR3 loop is CASSYNPGGDGYTF. The CDR3 nucleotides read TGTGCCAGCAGTTACAACCCAGGGGGCGATGGCTACACCTTC.

The table lists this clonotype with a few counts. CDR3 sequence: CASSSSDRLGYEQYF. The CDR3 DNA follows: TGTGCCAGCAGTTCCTCGGACAGACTAGGCTACGAGCAGTACTTC. The chain is built from TRBV27 and TRBJ2-7; D tentatively fits TRBD1 or TRBD2 (6 bases each). This CDR3 is built from 15 residues. V shed 4 bases and J shed 3 bases, with 16 bases lying between them. Germline CDR1 MNHEY, CDR2 SMNVEV (reference sequence).

This clonotype was counted only a few times. This sequence joins TRBV5-1 and TRBJ2-2; 8 nucleotides match TRBD1. Trimming at V came to 4 bases and at J to 0 bases, leaving 11 bases not matched to a gene. CDR1 is SGHRS and CDR2 is YFSETQ in the germline V gene. The CDR3 is made up of 18 amino acids. The chain's CDR3 is CASSKGPGTGANTGELFF. The CDR3 DNA reads TGCGCCAGCAGCAAGGGCCCCGGGACAGGCGCGAACACCGGGGAGCTGTTTTTT.

J is TRBJ2-1 and V is TRBV2; TRBD2 matches 10 bases. The CDR3 is 14 residues long. Germline trimming cut 8 bases from V and 5 bases from J; bases unmatched to any gene: 6. Germline V CDR1 and CDR2: SNHLY, FYNNEI. DNA of the CDR3: TGTGCCAGCCTTGGACTAGCGGAAGACAATGAGCAGTTCTTC. The encoded protein is CASLGLAEDNEQFF.

The V call is TRBV6-7, the J call TRBJ2-5, with D perhaps TRBD1 (5 bases). TRBV6-7 is marked as an open reading frame, function uncertain. Between the trimmed V and J ends, which lost 4 bases and 2 bases, there was a span of 11 bases. The length of the CDR3 is 14 residues. CDR3 DNA: TGTGCCAGCAGTTGCCGACAGAAACAAGAGACCCAGTACTTC. Its protein product is CASSCRQKQETQYF.

The CDR3 loop is CSVRGVYTDTQYF. In DNA form, the CDR3 reads TGCAGCGTGAGGGGAGTTTACACAGATACGCAGTATTTT. The J gene is TRBJ2-3, the V gene TRBV29-1; TRBD1 or TRBD2 may be the D gene (5 bases each). There are 13 residues in the CDR3. The germline gives CDR1 SQVTM, CDR2 ANQGSEA. V gave up 6 bases and J gave up 2 bases, with 12 bases separating them.

Concerning this clonotype itself: The junction departs from germline at one end; a sequencing error may be responsible. This rearrangement joins TRBV14 to TRBJ2-3; no clear D. This CDR3 contains 13 residues. Germline V CDR1 and CDR2: SGHDN, FVKESK. The CDR3 DNA reads TGTGCCAGCAGGCCGACTCACACAAATACGCAGTATTTT. Residues: CASRPTHTNTQYF.

This clonotype was observed at least ten times. J is TRBJ2-3 and V is TRBV12-3 or TRBV12-4; D is perhaps TRBD1 or TRBD2 (5 bases each). The V end was cut by 4 bases, the J end by 11 bases, with 13 bases between. This CDR3 spans 12 amino acids. CDR3 loop: CASSSGRRGQYF. DNA for the CDR3: TGTGCCAGCAGTTCGGGACGTCGGGGGCAGTATTTT.